These 12 T cell receptor beta chains were sequenced from one sample in a study of T cell repertoires in ileal Crohn's disease (dated by TCRdb to about 2019). The method was the immunoSEQ multiplex PCR assay. Here the immuneACCESS table is served through TCRdb, limited to in-frame sequences with V and J called. Missing clones are a known gap in these copies; in checked studies unresolved V genes cover under half, and the rest lacks a known reason. In all, the sample holds some 12,000 clones, and more than 70% of those were seen once. The ten most abundant clones make up about 15% of the sample. The time point label for this specimen denotes: neoterminal ileum biopsy at postoperative endoscopy, about 6 months after surgery. The material sequenced was ileal tissue. The receptors shown here come from an adult with Crohn's disease.

V and J are TRBV7-8 and TRBJ2-2, with 9 positions matching TRBD1. This CDR3 is 19 amino acids long. Per the germline V gene, CDR1 is SGHVS and CDR2 is FQNEAQ. V lost 5 bases, J lost 2 bases, and 15 bases stayed unmatched. The CDR3 region is CASSSFRTGTGSNTGELFF. CDR3 nucleotides: TGTGCCAGCAGCAGTTTCCGTACTGGGACAGGGTCCAACACCGGGGAGCTGTTTTTT. The full variable domain, completed using reference TRBV7-8 and TRBJ2-2, is GAGVSQSPRYKVAKRGQDVALRCDPISGHVSLFWYQQALGQGPEFLTYFQNEAQLDKSGLPSDRFFAERPEGSVSTLKIQRTQQEDSAVYLCASSSFRTGTGSNTGELFFGEGSRLTVL.

This clone has only a few counts. The rearrangement joins TRBV2 to TRBJ2-7, with a tentative D call TRBD2 (5 bases). The CDR3 covers 13 residues. Trimming removed 4 bases from V and 3 bases from J, with 10 bases in between. Germline V gives CDR1 SNHLY, CDR2 FYNNEI. CDR3 region: CASSGGRGYEQYF. CDR3 bases: TGTGCCAGCAGTGGGGGTCGGGGCTACGAGCAGTACTTC.

V is TRBV27 and J is TRBJ1-6; tentatively, D is TRBD1 (6 bases). The CDR3 has 20 residues. The germline V gene encodes CDR1 MNHEY and CDR2 SMNVEV (reference sequence). V was clipped by 2 bases and J by 6 bases, with 26 bases between them. The CDR3 loop reads CASSLRWGGPNRNFNSPLHF. CDR3 nucleotide sequence: TGTGCCAGCAGTTTACGGTGGGGGGGGCCGAATAGAAATTTTAATTCACCCCTCCACTTT.

The V and J genes are TRBV6-5 and TRBJ1-5; D perhaps matches TRBD1 (6 bases). V shed 5 bases and J shed 4 bases, with 15 bases lying between them. The CDR3 runs to 15 residues. Germline V gives CDR1 MNHEY, CDR2 SVGAGI. DNA of the CDR3: TGTGCCAGCAGTCCGACAGGAACGGCGAATCAGCCCCAGCATTTT. Its translation: CASSPTGTANQPQHF.

The chain links TRBV5-4 to TRBJ1-3; weak D call: TRBD1 (5 bases). This CDR3 contains 17 residues. Germline CDR1 SGHNT, CDR2 YYREEE (reference sequence). Trimming removed 5 bases at V and 1 base at J, with 19 bases between. Here the CDR3 reads CASRSAGTGESGNTIYF. CDR3 nucleotides: TGTGCCAGCAGATCCGCGGGGACGGGGGAATCTGGAAACACCATATATTTT. Looking up the rest from reference TRBV5-4 and TRBJ1-3 gives the full variable domain: ETGVTQSPTHLIKTRGQQVTLRCSSQSGHNTVSWYQQALGQGPQFIFQYYREEENGRGNFPPRFSGLQFPNYSSELNVNALELDDSALYLCASRSAGTGESGNTIYFGEGSWLTVV.

The chain is built from TRBV7-3 and TRBJ1-1; D is perhaps TRBD1 (5 bases). The CDR3 is 14 amino acids. Trimming left V 1 base short and J 9 bases short, with 15 bases between. The germline V gene has CDR1 SGHTA and CDR2 FQGTGA. CDR3 sequence reads: CASSLSGGNDQAFF. The CDR3, as DNA: TGTGCCAGCAGCTTAAGTGGGGGGAATGATCAAGCTTTCTTT.

Sample share makes this clone medium-sized. The CDR3 reads CASSISGVHTEAFF. The CDR3 region has the DNA TGTGCCAGTAGTATCTCGGGGGTTCACACTGAAGCTTTCTTT. This sequence joins TRBV19 and TRBJ1-1; possibly TRBD1 for D (5 bases). Germline V CDR1 and CDR2: LNHDA, SQIVND (reference sequence). V was shortened by 3 bases and J by 3 bases, with 11 bases between the two germline ends. This CDR3 has 14 amino acids.

The genes are TRBV9 and TRBJ1-6; D is ambiguous. The V and J ends lost 3 bases and 10 bases respectively, with 8 bases between them. This CDR3 region has 12 residues. Germline V gene data show CDR1 as SGDLS and CDR2 as YYNGEE. This CDR3 is CASSDLESPLHF. DNA of the CDR3: TGTGCCAGCAGCGATCTTGAGTCACCCCTCCACTTT.

The V gene is TRBV5-1, the J gene TRBJ1-3, with 10 bases matching TRBD1. The CDR3 spans 16 residues. The J segment lost 2 bases and the V segment lost 4 bases, leaving 6 bases of the junction unmatched. Per the germline V gene, CDR1 is SGHRS and CDR2 is YFSETQ. The CDR3 protein is CASSRGDRGAGNTIYF. The CDR3, as DNA: TGCGCCAGCAGCAGAGGGGACAGGGGTGCTGGAAACACCATATATTTT.

A few counts support this clone. The chain links TRBV2 to TRBJ2-1, with D tentatively TRBD2 (6 bases). V lost 1 base to trimming and J lost 9 bases, with 10 bases between them. This CDR3 is built from 13 residues. CDR1 SNHLY and CDR2 FYNNEI come from the germline V gene. CDR3 sequence: CASSEGPEGEQFF. CDR3 nucleotide sequence: TGTGCCAGCAGTGAAGGACCGGAGGGTGAGCAGTTCTTC. Together with reference TRBV2 and TRBJ2-1, the CDR3 gives the full variable domain: EPEVTQTPSHQVTQMGQEVILRCVPISNHLYFYWYRQILGQKVEFLVSFYNNEISEKSEIFDDQFSVERPDGSNFTLKIRSTKLEDSAMYFCASSEGPEGEQFFGPGTRLTVL.

The table lists this clone with a few counts. The V gene is TRBV29-1, the J gene TRBJ1-1, with 7 bases identical to TRBD1. V shed 7 bases and J 4 bases; nucleotides not matched to a gene: 3. The germline V gene has CDR1 SQVTM and CDR2 ANQGSEA. The CDR3 totals 11 residues. For the CDR3, the DNA is TGCAGCGGGGGGGACAGCACTGAAGCTTTCTTT. Amino acid sequence: CSGGDSTEAFF.

This chain connects TRBV7-2 to TRBJ1-2, with D tentatively TRBD1 (6 bases). V was shortened by 5 bases and J by 5 bases, with 12 bases between the two germline ends. The CDR3 has 13 amino acids. Germline CDR1 reads SGHTA; CDR2 reads FQGNSA. The CDR3 here is CASSQGQLYGYTF. CDR3 sequence (DNA): TGTGCCAGCAGCCAGGGGCAGTTATATGGCTACACCTTC.